The 30 T cell receptor beta chains below were found in one sample sequenced in a study of molecular identifiers for immune sequencing clone quantification. Using its own MiXCR run on the PCR reads, TCRdb lists one record per CDR3 protein. The sample carries some 89,000 distinct CDR3 sequences, roughly 24% recorded once. Sequenced input: naive CD8+ T cells from blood, with Jurkat cell RNA spiked in. Stated subset: FACS-sorted CD8+CD4-CCR7+CD45RA+ naive T cells. These receptors were collected from a human donor in good health. Some libraries in this study had Jurkat cell RNA spiked in.

In its sample, this clonotype was seen a few times. This rearrangement joins TRBV18 to TRBJ2-1; 12 nucleotides match TRBD2. V shed 0 bases, J shed 6 bases, and the junction held 0 bases outside the gene matches. From germline, CDR1 is KGHSH and CDR2 LQKENI. The CDR3 length is 15 residues. Here the CDR3 reads CASSPPGLAGNEQFF. CDR3 coding DNA: TGTGCCAGCTCACCACCGGGACTAGCGGGCAATGAGCAGTTCTTC.

This clonotype occurred many times. The chain uses TRBV4-3 and TRBJ2-7; 7 bases agree with TRBD1. The germline V gene encodes CDR1 LGHNA and CDR2 YSLEER. This CDR3 spans 13 amino acids. Trimming took 0 bases from V and 4 from J; bases not matched to a gene: 0. The CDR3 DNA is TGCGCCAGCAGCCAAGACAGGGGGTACGAGCAGTACTTC. It yields the protein CASSQDRGYEQYF.

This clonotype has at least ten counts. The chain has TRBV19 and TRBJ2-2, with D hard to call. CDR3 length: 12 residues. CDR1 is LNHDA and CDR2 is SQIVND in the germline V gene (reference sequence). Trimming took 6 bases from V and 1 from J, leaving 3 bases between them. Written as DNA, the CDR3 is TGTGCCAGTAGCCGGAACACCGGGGAGCTGTTTTTT. Amino acid sequence: CASSRNTGELFF.

This clonotype has a single count. This may arise from a read error, as a much more abundant clone is one base away. V and J are TRBV29-1 and TRBJ2-2, with 7 bases identical to TRBD1. The CDR3 length is 13 residues. Germline CDR1 reads SQVTM; CDR2 reads ANQGSEA. CDR3 loop: CSGGQENTGDLFF. The DNA of the CDR3 is TGCAGCGGTGGACAGGAGAACACCGGGGACCTGTTTTTT.

A few counts support this clonotype. V is TRBV5-4 and J is TRBJ2-2; D unclear. Trimming took 3 bases from V and 1 from J, leaving 4 bases between them. This CDR3 comprises 13 residues. Germline V gene sequence: CDR1 SGHNT, CDR2 YYREEE (reference sequence). The CDR3 DNA reads as TGTGCCAGCAGCTGGAAGAACACCGGGGAGCTGTTTTTT. This encodes CASSWKNTGELFF.

This clonotype was found many times. The chain carries TRBV5-8 and TRBJ1-1, with D perhaps matching TRBD1 (5 bases). V shed 2 bases and J shed 1 base, with 6 bases lying between them. Germline lookup yields CDR1 SGHTS and CDR2 YDEGEE. The CDR3 consists of 13 residues. CDR3 bases: TGTGCCAGCAGCTTTGGACAGAACACTGAAGCTTTCTTT. Its protein product is CASSFGQNTEAFF.

Many counts were recorded for this clonotype. The rearrangement joins TRBV28 to TRBJ2-3; the D is unclear. This CDR3 is built from 16 residues. V lost 3 bases and J 1 base, leaving 14 bases between the germline ends. Germline V CDR1 and CDR2: MDHEN, SYDVKM. The CDR3 protein is CASSFTVVRGTDTQYF. The CDR3, as DNA: TGTGCCAGCAGTTTCACAGTGGTAAGAGGCACAGATACGCAGTATTTT. The full variable domain, with the rest looked up from reference TRBV28 and TRBJ2-3, is DVKVTQSSRYLVKRTGEKVFLECVQDMDHENMFWYRQDPGLGLRLIYFSYDVKMKEKGDIPEGYSVSREKKERFSLILESASTNQTSMYLCASSFTVVRGTDTQYFGPGTRLTVL.

This clonotype was detected many times. This rearrangement joins TRBV7-9 to TRBJ2-2; no reliable D call. The CDR3 has 14 residues. Germline V gene lookup returns CDR1 SEHNR and CDR2 FQNEAQ (reference sequence). V gave up 1 base and J gave up 2 bases, with 5 bases separating them. CDR3 sequence: CASSLVLNTGELFF. The CDR3 DNA reads TGTGCCAGCAGCTTAGTATTAAACACCGGGGAGCTGTTTTTT.

This clonotype was counted at least ten times. The chain combines TRBV7-9 with TRBJ2-1; no clear D. Germline assignment: CDR1 SEHNR and CDR2 FQNEAQ (reference sequence). The CDR3 is 13 residues long. With 0 bases removed from V and 8 bases from J, the gap between germline ends came to 8 bases. The CDR3, as DNA: TGTGCCAGCAGCTTAGCGTTCGTCGATGAGCAGTTCTTC. It is translated as CASSLAFVDEQFF.

J is TRBJ2-1 and V is TRBV20-1; possible D gene TRBD2, 6 bases. V gave up 6 bases and J gave up 0 bases, with 12 bases separating them. The CDR3 has 14 amino acids. The germline CDR1 and CDR2 sequences are DFQATT and SNEGSKA (reference sequence). The CDR3 DNA is TGCAGTGCGCCTAGCGTCTACTCCTACAATGAGCAGTTCTTC. Amino acid sequence: CSAPSVYSYNEQFF.

In its sample, this clonotype was seen a few times. This rearrangement joins TRBV9 to TRBJ2-2, with D perhaps matching TRBD1 (6 bases). In germline, CDR1 is SGDLS, CDR2 YYNGEE. The CDR3 consists of 15 residues. Trimming pared 0 bases from V and 4 bases from J, leaving 10 bases between. Here the CDR3 DNA reads TGTGCCAGCAGCGTAGAGGGGGATGGCACCGGGGAGCTGTTTTTT. Protein product: CASSVEGDGTGELFF.

The chain links TRBV12-3 or TRBV12-4 to TRBJ2-5; 9 bases align to TRBD2. V gave up 2 bases and J gave up 0 bases; unmatched junction bases: 1. The CDR3 is 15 residues long. CDR3 region: CASSLLAGHQETQYF. CDR3 sequence (DNA): TGTGCCAGCAGTTTACTAGCGGGACACCAAGAGACCCAGTACTTC.

This clonotype has a count of ten or more. The chain uses TRBV13 and TRBJ1-5, with D possibly matching TRBD1 (5 bases). The CDR3 is 15 residues long. V was trimmed by 4 bases and J by 3 bases, leaving 13 bases between them. From germline, CDR1 is PRHDT and CDR2 FYEKMQ (reference sequence). The CDR3 DNA reads TGTGCCAGCAGCTCAAAAGGGGTTGTCAATCAGCCCCAGCATTTT. Its protein is CASSSKGVVNQPQHF.

Regarding this clonotype: This may stem from a read error, because a much larger clone lies one nucleotide away. The genes are TRBV20-1 and TRBJ2-2; D is perhaps TRBD2 (5 bases). Between the trimmed V and J ends, which lost 8 bases and 4 bases, there was a span of 11 bases. The CDR3 loop spans 12 amino acids. Per germline, CDR1 DFQATT and CDR2 SNEGSKA (reference sequence). The CDR3 protein is CSLLAGTGELFF. The CDR3 DNA reads as TGCAGTCTTCTAGCCGGCACCGGGGAGCTGTTTTTT.

This clonotype was counted at least ten times. The genes are TRBV28 and TRBJ1-5; D remains unclear. This CDR3 is 12 amino acids long. Germline CDR1 MDHEN, CDR2 SYDVKM. Trimming shortened V by 8 bases and J by 0 bases, and 5 bases separated the two germline ends. CDR3 sequence (DNA): TGTGCCAGCCGGGGTAGCAATCAGCCCCAGCATTTT. This translates into CASRGSNQPQHF.

The rearrangement links TRBV3-1 to TRBJ2-7; either TRBD1 or TRBD2 may supply D (5 bases each). CDR1 and CDR2 (germline): LGHDT, YNNKEL (reference sequence). V was pared by 4 bases and J by 0 bases, with 13 bases between. CDR3 length equals 15 residues. The CDR3 here is CASSPGTPRSYEQYF. CDR3 DNA: TGTGCCAGCAGCCCCGGGACGCCGCGCTCCTACGAGCAGTACTTC.

This clonotype appeared many times. This rearrangement joins TRBV27 to TRBJ2-6, with D unresolved. V gave up 2 bases and J gave up 2 bases, with 7 bases separating them. Germline CDR1 MNHEY, CDR2 SMNVEV (reference sequence). The CDR3 extends over 15 amino acids. The CDR3 region is CASSLGVTGANVLTF. DNA of the CDR3: TGTGCCAGCAGTTTAGGGGTTACTGGGGCCAACGTCCTGACTTTC. The full variable domain, completed using reference TRBV27 and TRBJ2-6, is EAQVTQNPRYLITVTGKKLTVTCSQNMNHEYMSWYRQDPGLGLRQIYYSMNVEVTDKGDVPEGYKVSRKEKRNFPLILESPSPNQTSLYFCASSLGVTGANVLTFGAGSRLTVL.

This clonotype was seen repeatedly, ten times or more. This chain's CDR3 is CASSYTGNTEAFF. As DNA, the CDR3 is TGTGCCAGCAGTTATACAGGGAACACTGAAGCTTTCTTT. The gene calls are TRBV27 and TRBJ1-1, with D perhaps matching TRBD1 (5 bases). This CDR3 has 13 residues. Per germline, CDR1 MNHEY and CDR2 SMNVEV (reference sequence). Trimming removed 4 bases at V and 1 base at J, with 7 bases between.

This clonotype showed up many times. This chain links TRBV3-1 with TRBJ2-7; TRBD1 agrees at 10 bases. With V trimmed by 2 bases and J by 7 bases, 11 bases remained unmatched. CDR3 length equals 16 residues. Germline V CDR1 and CDR2: LGHDT, YNNKEL (reference sequence). The CDR3 loop reads CASSQSRQGAFSEQYF. The CDR3 DNA reads TGTGCCAGCAGCCAATCGAGACAGGGGGCTTTTTCGGAGCAGTACTTC.

Points on this clonotype: It may be a read error: a sequence one base away is much more abundant. The genes are TRBV7-9 and TRBJ2-7, with 9 nucleotides matching TRBD1. The CDR3 is made up of 15 amino acids. CDR1 SEHNR and CDR2 FQNEAQ come from the germline V gene (reference sequence). The V segment lost 4 bases and the J segment 5 bases; nucleotides outside the gene matches: 9. The DNA for the CDR3 is TGTGCCAGCAGCTCCTCGACAGGGGGTATGGACGAGCAGTACTTC. This translates into CASSSSTGGMDEQYF.

The chain couples TRBV5-4 to TRBJ2-7; 12 nucleotides match TRBD2. Germline V gene sequence: CDR1 SGHNT, CDR2 YYREEE (reference sequence). Trimming at V came to 7 bases and at J to 2 bases, leaving 16 bases not matched to a gene. The CDR3 totals 18 residues. This CDR3 reads CASGDREGLAGIAYEQYF. For the CDR3, the DNA is TGTGCCAGCGGAGACAGGGAGGGACTAGCGGGCATTGCCTACGAGCAGTACTTC. Using reference TRBV5-4 and TRBJ2-7 for the parts outside the CDR3, the full variable domain is ETGVTQSPTHLIKTRGQQVTLRCSSQSGHNTVSWYQQALGQGPQFIFQYYREEENGRGNFPPRFSGLQFPNYSSELNVNALELDDSALYLCASGDREGLAGIAYEQYFGPGTRLTVT.

This clonotype was counted ten times or more. This chain connects TRBV27 to TRBJ1-5; D remains unclear. V was clipped by 0 bases and J by 4 bases, with 10 bases between them. Germline loops: CDR1 MNHEY, CDR2 SMNVEV (reference sequence). The CDR3 has 15 residues. The CDR3 nucleotides read TGTGCCAGCAGTTTATCGCCAGGACCAAATCAGCCCCAGCATTTT. Its protein product is CASSLSPGPNQPQHF.

This clonotype was observed many times. The chain joins TRBV6-5 to TRBJ1-5, with 8 bases lining up with TRBD1. Unmatched junction bases numbered 7, after V lost 7 bases and J lost 2 bases. The germline V gene has CDR1 MNHEY and CDR2 SVGAGI. This CDR3 contains 15 residues. This chain's CDR3 is CASTLTGAGNQPQHF. The CDR3 DNA is TGTGCCAGCACTCTGACAGGGGCGGGCAATCAGCCCCAGCATTTT.

This clonotype appeared many times. This chain uses TRBV6-6 with TRBJ1-5; 7 bases are shared with TRBD1. This CDR3 region has 13 residues. Germline lookup yields CDR1 MNHNY and CDR2 SVGAGI (reference sequence). After removal of 10 bases from V and 2 bases from J, the junction contained 5 bases not matched to a gene. CDR3 in DNA: TGTGCCACAGGGGGATATGGCAATCAGCCCCAGCATTTT. Protein sequence: CATGGYGNQPQHF.

V and J are TRBV10-2 and TRBJ2-1; 9 nucleotides agree with TRBD1. J gave up 6 bases and V 8 bases, and 2 bases lay outside the gene matches. CDR3 length equals 12 residues. CDR1 is WSHSY, CDR2 SAAADI, per germline. In DNA form, the CDR3 reads TGCGCCAGCTCGACAGGGGGCAATGAGCAGTTCTTC. Its translation is CASSTGGNEQFF.

This clonotype was picked up many times. The gene calls are TRBV20-1 and TRBJ2-7; no clear D gene. The CDR3 has 13 residues. CDR1 is DFQATT and CDR2 is SNEGSKA in the germline V gene (reference sequence). Trimming left V 2 bases short and J 3 bases short, with 11 bases between. CDR3 sequence reads: CSARPGVDYEQYF. CDR3 coding DNA: TGCAGTGCTAGACCCGGAGTCGACTACGAGCAGTACTTC.

The J gene is TRBJ1-3, the V gene TRBV9; D call uncertain. This CDR3 spans 11 amino acids. Between the trimmed V and J ends, which lost 3 bases and 8 bases, there was a span of 6 bases. Looked up from germline, CDR1 is SGDLS and CDR2 is YYNGEE. The CDR3 DNA follows: TGTGCCAGCAGCGACATGGACACCATATATTTT. This sequence encodes CASSDMDTIYF.

Many counts were recorded for this clonotype. V gene TRBV4-1 combines with J gene TRBJ1-5; D is possibly TRBD1 (6 bases). The germline V and J ends were trimmed by 1 base and 1 base, with 8 bases remaining between them. Germline values: CDR1 MGHRA, CDR2 YSYEKL. CDR3 length: 15 amino acids. CDR3 DNA: TGCGCCAGCAGCCAAGTCACAGGGAGCAATCAGCCCCAGCATTTT. It is translated as CASSQVTGSNQPQHF.

This clonotype has a handful of counts. This sequence joins TRBV5-6 and TRBJ2-7, with a tentative D call TRBD1 (5 bases). Trimming stripped 0 bases from V and 0 bases from J, with 10 bases between. In germline, CDR1 is SGHDT, CDR2 YYEEEE. The CDR3 spans 15 residues. Here the CDR3 reads CASSLVAGSSYEQYF. The CDR3 DNA reads as TGTGCCAGCAGCTTGGTGGCAGGGTCCTCCTACGAGCAGTACTTC.

Only a few counts were recorded for this clonotype. This chain joins TRBV6-6 and TRBJ1-2, with 7 bases identical to TRBD1. This CDR3 region has 15 residues. CDR1 MNHNY and CDR2 SVGAGI come from the germline V gene (reference sequence). Germline trimming cut 5 bases from V and 3 bases from J; bases unmatched to any gene: 9. The CDR3 nucleotides read TGTGCCAGCAGTAAGGGACAGCAAATCCACTATGGCTACACCTTC. It specifies CASSKGQQIHYGYTF.